The 25 T cell receptor beta chains reported below all come from one sample, sequenced in a study of post-analysis software for immune sequencing data. Unique molecular identifiers were present in the TCR beta cDNA libraries. TCRdb reprocessed the PCR reads with MiXCR, giving one entry per CDR3 protein. Among hundreds of thousands of distinct CDR3 sequences listed, around 40% were seen once. These receptors are not linked to any known antigen. Findings and caveats of the study: Elevated frequency relative to controls characterized four or five TRBV segments in patients, TRBV5-6, TRBV5-1 and TRBV20-1 among them.

Sample: blood. The receptors shown here come from a girl aged 10-17 years with multiple sclerosis.

This clonotype was observed a handful of times. The V call is TRBV5-8, the J call TRBJ2-5; 11 bases fit TRBD1. The V and J ends lost 4 bases and 4 bases, in that order; junction bases with no gene match: 6. Germline V gives CDR1 SGHTS, CDR2 YDEGEE. The CDR3 has 15 residues. This CDR3 is CASSIPGQGGETQYF. CDR3 nucleotide sequence: TGTGCCAGCAGCATACCGGGACAGGGGGGAGAGACCCAGTACTTC.

The chain couples TRBV6-5 to TRBJ2-7; D is ambiguous. The CDR3 consists of 15 residues. Trimming cost V 6 bases and J 1 base, with 16 bases left between them. Germline V gene data show CDR1 as MNHEY and CDR2 as SVGAGI. CDR3 protein: CASRKRPAFSYEQYF. The CDR3 coding sequence is TGTGCCAGCAGAAAGAGGCCAGCGTTTTCCTACGAGCAGTACTTC.

The rearrangement joins TRBV18 to TRBJ2-7; D is uncertain. V was shortened by 2 bases and J by 0 bases, with 8 bases between the two germline ends. The CDR3 covers 14 residues. Germline V lookup: CDR1 KGHSH, CDR2 LQKENI. The chain's CDR3 is CASSPSRSSYEQYF. CDR3 DNA sequence: TGTGCCAGCTCACCATCGAGGAGCTCCTACGAGCAGTACTTC.

V and J are TRBV11-2 and TRBJ2-1, with D perhaps being TRBD1 or TRBD2 (5 bases each). The V end was cut by 5 bases, the J end by 0 bases, with 14 bases between. CDR1 SGHAT and CDR2 FQNNGV come from the germline V gene. The CDR3 consists of 16 residues. This CDR3 reads CASSVRTGGSYNEQFF. The CDR3 bases are TGTGCCAGCAGCGTTCGGACTGGGGGCTCCTACAATGAGCAGTTCTTC.

This clonotype was detected once. V and J are TRBV20-1 and TRBJ2-3; TRBD1 aligns across 7 bases. This CDR3 region has 15 residues. Germline V gives CDR1 DFQATT, CDR2 SNEGSKA (reference sequence). The junction had 8 bases not matched to a gene; V was cut back by 3 bases and J by 2 bases. CDR3 protein: CSARADTGVTDTQYF. The CDR3 DNA reads as TGCAGTGCTAGGGCAGATACAGGGGTCACAGATACGCAGTATTTT.

CDR3: CSASSGGYNEQFF. CDR3 DNA sequence: TGCAGTGCTAGCTCGGGAGGCTACAATGAGCAGTTCTTC. The V gene is TRBV20-1, the J gene TRBJ2-1; 7 positions match TRBD2. The CDR3 extends over 13 amino acids. From germline, CDR1 is DFQATT and CDR2 SNEGSKA (reference sequence). Losses at the gene ends were 3 bases for V and 3 bases for J; bases not matched to a gene: 2.

The V gene is TRBV28, the J gene TRBJ2-7; D is perhaps TRBD1 (5 bases). Germline CDR1 reads MDHEN; CDR2 reads SYDVKM. V lost 2 bases to trimming and J lost 1 base, with 18 bases between them. This CDR3 contains 17 residues. The DNA for the CDR3 is TGTGCCAGCAGTTTAGGGTTAGGCAGGGCCGATTCCTACGAGCAGTACTTC. It yields the protein CASSLGLGRADSYEQYF.

The chain employs TRBV28 and TRBJ2-1; 10 nucleotides line up with TRBD2. The ends lost 8 bases at V and 6 bases at J; junction bases unmatched: 7. The CDR3 loop spans 14 amino acids. The germline V gene has CDR1 MDHEN and CDR2 SYDVKM. DNA for the CDR3: TGTGCCAGCGCAGCGGGAGGGAGGGCCAATGAGCAGTTCTTC. It is translated as CASAAGGRANEQFF.

This clonotype has just a few counts. The chain links TRBV7-3 to TRBJ2-6; D not resolved. Germline lookup yields CDR1 SGHTA and CDR2 FQGTGA. Trimming left V 3 bases short and J 0 bases short, with 3 bases between. The CDR3 consists of 14 residues. The CDR3 coding sequence is TGTGCCAGCAGCTTCCGCTCTGGGGCCAACGTCCTGACTTTC. Its translation: CASSFRSGANVLTF.

This clonotype was counted only a few times. V is TRBV20-1 and J is TRBJ2-5; no definite D call. In germline, CDR1 is DFQATT, CDR2 SNEGSKA (reference sequence). CDR3 length: 12 residues. Deletions cut 4 bases from V and 5 bases from J, with 11 bases between. CDR3 DNA sequence: TGCAGTGCTACTGGGGTGGGGGAGACCCAGTACTTC. Amino acids: CSATGVGETQYF.

This clonotype was seen a few times. The chain has TRBV7-3 and TRBJ2-3; 8 positions agree with TRBD2. Germline-derived CDR1 and CDR2 are SGHTA and FQGTGA. The CDR3 totals 16 residues. J was trimmed by 3 bases and V by 4 bases; bases with no gene match: 9. The CDR3 sequence: CASSSGLAGPTDTQYF. Written as DNA, the CDR3 is TGTGCCAGCAGCTCCGGATTAGCGGGGCCAACAGATACGCAGTATTTT.

This clonotype was counted between two and nine times. The chain has TRBV28 and TRBJ2-3, with 11 bases fitting TRBD2. Trimming at V came to 5 bases and at J to 1 base, leaving 11 bases not matched to a gene. CDR3 length: 18 residues. Germline CDR1 is MDHEN and CDR2 is SYDVKM. This chain's CDR3 is CASSLNLAGGSGTDTQYF. The CDR3 DNA reads TGTGCCAGCAGTCTCAACCTAGCGGGAGGTTCTGGCACAGATACGCAGTATTTT.

Only a few counts were recorded for this clonotype. This sequence joins TRBV12-3 or TRBV12-4 and TRBJ2-7, with D perhaps matching TRBD2 (5 bases). This CDR3 is 17 amino acids long. Deletions cut 4 bases from V and 4 bases from J, with 23 bases between. The CDR3 DNA reads as TGTGCCAGCAGTTCATCCTCCGAAGGAGGAATGGGGTACGAGCAGTACTTC. It yields the protein CASSSSSEGGMGYEQYF.

Concerning this clonotype: The junction does not match germline at one end; this may be a read error. The genes are TRBV5-1 and TRBJ2-7; D may be TRBD1 (5 bases). This CDR3 spans 13 amino acids. CDR1 SGHRS and CDR2 YFSETQ come from the germline V gene. CDR3 in amino acids: CASRGDSWYEQCF. The CDR3 DNA reads as TGCGCCAGCAGGGGCGACAGTTGGTACGAGCAGTGCTTC.

The genes are TRBV14 and TRBJ2-7; D not resolved. In germline, CDR1 is SGHDN, CDR2 FVKESK. The CDR3 is 14 residues long. Between the trimmed V and J ends, which lost 4 bases and 1 base, there was a span of 11 bases. CDR3 amino acids: CASSPSMTSYEQYF. In DNA form, the CDR3 reads TGTGCCAGCAGCCCTAGTATGACGTCCTACGAGCAGTACTTC.

At least ten counts were recorded for this clonotype. A read error may account for a junction end that differs from germline. The chain has TRBV7-7 and TRBJ2-5; D is unclear. The CDR3 runs to 14 residues. Germline CDR1 SSHAT, CDR2 FNYEAQ (reference sequence). DNA of the CDR3: TGTGCTAGCAGCTTAGGCGGCTCCCAAGAGACCCAGTACTTC. Amino acid sequence: CASSLGGSQETQYF.

The DNA for the CDR3 is TGTGCCAGCAGGGCGGCCTCCAGCTCCTACAATGAGCAGTACTTC. Its protein product is CASRAASSSYNEQYF. The chain joins TRBV12-3 or TRBV12-4 to TRBJ2-1; D gene uncertain. The J call is doubtful: the DNA matches TRBJ2-7 better. The CDR3 runs 15 residues.

Concerning this clonotype itself: The junction departs from germline at one end; a sequencing error may be responsible. The chain combines TRBV20-1 with TRBJ1-1; no definite D call. Germline V gene data show CDR1 as DFQATT and CDR2 as SNEGSKA (reference sequence). This CDR3 has 13 residues. CDR3 DNA: TGCAGTGCTGGAGCATCACTTAACACCGAAGCTTTCTTT. Its translation: CSAGASLNTEAFF.

This chain links TRBV12-3 or TRBV12-4 with TRBJ1-4, with D unclear. Trimming cost V 6 bases and J 7 bases, with 15 bases left between them. The CDR3 contains 14 residues. The CDR3 nucleotides read TGTGCCAGCAGGCCACTAGCTGCCGCTGAAAAACTGTTTTTT. Its protein product is CASRPLAAAEKLFF.

The rearrangement uses TRBV10-3 and TRBJ2-7; 10 nucleotides align to TRBD1. Germline CDR1 ENHRY, CDR2 SYGVKD. With V trimmed by 6 bases and J by 2 bases, 7 bases remained unmatched. The CDR3 covers 15 residues. CDR3 amino acids: CAISAPGQGTYEQYF. The DNA of the CDR3 is TGTGCCATCAGCGCTCCGGGACAGGGGACCTACGAGCAGTACTTC.

The chain employs TRBV14 and TRBJ2-1; 9 nucleotides agree with TRBD2. This CDR3 is 13 amino acids long. In germline, CDR1 is SGHDN, CDR2 FVKESK. Trimming cost V 8 bases and J 7 bases; bases outside gene matches: 6. Here the CDR3 reads CASSRGLANEQFF. In DNA form, the CDR3 reads TGTGCCAGCTCCCGGGGACTAGCTAATGAGCAGTTCTTC.

This clonotype was picked up a small number of times. The chain joins TRBV11-2 to TRBJ2-1, with 8 bases fitting TRBD2. The junction had 7 bases not matched to a gene; V was cut back by 4 bases and J by 5 bases. The length of the CDR3 is 15 residues. CDR1 and CDR2 (germline): SGHAT, FQNNGV. CDR3 DNA sequence: TGTGCCAGCAGCTACCGAGCGGGAGTTGACAATGAGCAGTTCTTC. Its translation: CASSYRAGVDNEQFF.

V and J are TRBV9 and TRBJ2-5; 7 nucleotides line up with TRBD2. V lost 1 base and J lost 5; bases outside the gene matches: 8. This CDR3 comprises 15 residues. In germline, CDR1 is SGDLS, CDR2 YYNGEE. The CDR3 DNA reads TGTGCCAGCAGCGTAAATCTGGGGAGGGCGGAGACCCAGTACTTC. This gives the protein CASSVNLGRAETQYF. The full variable domain, in which reference TRBV9 and TRBJ2-5 provide the parts outside the CDR3, is DSGVTQTPKHLITATGQRVTLRCSPRSGDLSVYWYQQSLDQGLQFLIQYYNGEERAKGNILERFSAQQFPDLHSELNLSSLELGDSALYFCASSVNLGRAETQYFGPGTRLLVL.

In its sample, this clonotype was seen a few times. The chain is built from TRBV11-2 and TRBJ2-6, with D unclear. The V gene lost 2 bases and the J gene lost 1 base, with 12 bases spanning the gap. CDR3 length equals 17 residues. In germline, CDR1 is SGHAT, CDR2 FQNNGV. CDR3 loop: CASSLLLLGSGANVLTF. The CDR3 DNA sequence: TGTGCCAGCAGCTTACTGCTTTTGGGTTCTGGGGCCAACGTCCTGACTTTC.

The V call is TRBV29-1, the J call TRBJ2-7, with 8 bases identical to TRBD1. V shed 2 bases, J shed 4 bases, and the junction held 7 bases outside the gene matches. The CDR3 spans 14 residues. CDR1 is SQVTM and CDR2 is ANQGSEA in the germline V gene. The CDR3 loop is CSVELPGGGYEQYF. The CDR3 DNA reads TGCAGCGTTGAATTGCCAGGGGGCGGGTACGAGCAGTACTTC.